This paragraph reports one T cell receptor (beta chain). The data were taken from a study of siplizumab effects on memory and regulatory T cells. V lost 5 bases and J lost 2; bases outside the gene matches: 11. CDR3 size: 17 residues. Germline loops: CDR1 MNHEY, CDR2 SMNVEV (reference sequence). Only in-frame clones appear in the TCRdb table, and some are missing; sequencing was by immunoSEQ multiplex PCR. The sample yields some 52,000 clones, about 97% seen once. Sequenced input: naive CD4+ T cells sorted from blood. The TCR sequence derives from a human donor in good health. J is TRBJ2-7 and V is TRBV27, with 11 bases identical to TRBD2. The CDR3 DNA reads TGTGCCAGCAGTCCCAACCCCGGGACTAGCGGAACCTACGAGCAGTACTTC. This encodes CASSPNPGTSGTYEQYF.